This T cell receptor (beta chain) was found in a study of long-term antiretroviral therapy in people with HIV (dated by TCRdb to between 2021 and 2023). As for the study more broadly: The earliest samples were collected about a decade before the 2015 WHO recommendation for immediate ART, when ART was typically delayed until CD4 counts fell. Whether ART initiation and durable HIV suppression were associated with changes in peripheral blood TRB repertoire composition and diversity was tested in a retrospective serial study. From over 25 adults with confirmed HIV infection, the cohort provided roughly 200 cryopreserved PBMC samples, gathered serially across a mean of around six years (range 1-12). About a third of the roughly 30 participants with HIV were female. Test extractions of a monoclonal T-cell line alongside 30 or so polyclonal samples showed no cross-contamination during QIAcube processing. What the study reported, not specific to this receptor: Because pre-ART samples had limited cell numbers, unsorted PBMC were profiled rather than sorted CD4+ and CD8+ T cells. The repertoire was dominated across all time points by expanded TRB clones identified before ART initiation, although this dominance was seen to fluctuate and to decrease in many PLHIV after ART. Owing to limited PBMC availability, only the TCR beta chain was sequenced, without alpha chain pairing. The samples were dated from about 2004 to 2018, and the ART regimens that were used may be less effective than current ART regimens. Starting ART was linked to a significant rise in TRB diversity, yet even with long-term ART the diversity remained significantly lower than in transplant donor controls. HIV repertoires had narrower CDR3 length ranges than controls, and the network structure suggested an antigen-experienced repertoire that shifted only slightly toward naive after ART. Inferences about post-ART repertoire changes are limited because no data were available on ART adherence, viral resistance or therapy changes.

Participants were included only if at least one PBMC sample before ART initiation and at least two post-ART samples were available. All participants with HIV were treated in the United States of America. Before DNA extraction, cryopreserved samples of about 1-10 million PBMC were thawed and washed. At the time of the earliest PBMC sample, participants with HIV were aged between roughly 23 and 60 years. Per participant, PBMC samples came from 1-4 timepoints prior to ART initiation and 2-8 timepoints following ART initiation, for a median of 7 samples. Serial HIV viral load, CD4+ T-cell count, ART history and demographic data were obtained for every participant. A Qiagen kit on a QIAcube was used to extract genomic DNA from unsorted PBMC, with samples processed in batches of 12. The immunoSEQ hsTCRB v3.0 assay was used at survey level resolution to sequence the TRB variable region. The target sequencing depth for TRB was about 40,000-55,000 T-cell genomes per sample. An Illumina MiSeq with a v3 150-cycle kit was used to sequence the pooled TRB libraries. The paper's data handling went like this. Repertoire analysis was run in R within a reproducible Nextflow workflow that covered QC, data transformation and analysis. LymphoSeq2, an R package for exploring AIRR-Seq data, was used to implement custom analyses. Several samples that yielded fewer than 5000 total TRB sequences were excluded, so that under 200 HIV repertoires were analyzed. Of the roughly 190 retained HIV repertoires, almost 60 were collected before and more than 120 after ART initiation. Each repertoire was downsampled to 5000 TRB nucleotide sequences, and summary statistics were averaged across 100 downsampling iterations. The analysis kept only TRB sequences whose CDR3 regions were at least seven amino acids long. Two measures captured diversity: a Shannon entropy-derived clonality score and the Gini coefficient. In the repertoire networks, any two of the top 5000 CDR3 amino acid sequences were linked whenever the two sequences differed by an edit distance of one. For TRB CDR3 amino acid sequences, GLIPH2 was used to predict antigen specificity groups and MHC restriction. To flag known associations with CMV, EBV, HIV or tissue antigens, CDR3 amino acid sequences were compared against VDJdb and McPAS-TCR. Pre-ART, post-ART and control groups were compared with Wilcoxon signed-rank tests and Holm-Bonferroni correction. Sourced from immuneACCESS, this table was stored by TCRdb with only in-frame sequences that have V and J called. A share of the clones is absent; for the studies checked, an unresolved V gene accounts for under half, and the remainder has no known explanation. V, J and clone size derive from that table, while D and trimming were established from the DNA sequence. This sample lists roughly 12,000 clones; more than 75% were detected once. The ten largest make up around a sixth of the sample.

Relative to germline, V is 2 bases shorter and J is 3 bases shorter, with 3 bases between their ends. There are 11 amino acids in the CDR3, from cysteine to phenylalanine inclusive. Only CDR3 DNA is held: 33 bases, read in frame from base 1. Per the germline V gene, SGDLS is the CDR1 and YYNGEE is the CDR2. About this clone itself: The antigen it recognizes is unknown. No base-level quality is on record; no much larger clone is a single base apart.

Rearrangement joined TRBV9 to TRBJ2-7; the D gene cannot be named for sure. The clonotype originates from a man aged 50 or older with HIV. Here the sequenced sample was unsorted PBMCs, taken around 8 years after starting antiretroviral therapy. The CDR3 is CASSVDYEQYF. The nucleotides read TGTGCCAGCAGCGTTGACTACGAGCAGTACTTC.